These 18 T cell receptor beta chains were sequenced from one sample in a study of cytomegalovirus exposure and HLA in healthy donors. It was with 60 Vbeta and 13 Jbeta primers that the PCR ran. Assay used: immunoSEQ multiplex PCR; TCRdb lists only in-frame clones, some missing. Seen here are under 200,000 clones, 75% to 85% observed once, and the top ten hold about 0.98%. The sample consisted of PBMCs. These receptors all stem from a girl between 2 and 10 years old in good health and CMV-seropositive.

This chain links TRBV7-9 with TRBJ1-5; D gene ambiguous. Germline V gives CDR1 SEHNR, CDR2 FQNEAQ (reference sequence). This CDR3 is built from 13 residues. Between the trimmed V and J ends, which lost 5 bases and 7 bases, there was a span of 12 bases. The CDR3 nucleotides are TGTGCCAGCAGCGGTCTGGGAGCCCAGCCCCAGCATTTT. Protein product: CASSGLGAQPQHF.

V and J are TRBV28 and TRBJ2-7, with 9 bases fitting TRBD2. This CDR3 has 16 residues. The V gene end was trimmed by 2 bases and the J gene end by 0 bases; junction bases not matched to a gene: 5. CDR1 and CDR2 from the germline V gene are MDHEN and SYDVKM. The CDR3 bases are TGTGCCAGCAGTTTAACAACTAGCGGGCTCTCCTACGAGCAGTACTTC. Translating it yields CASSLTTSGLSYEQYF.

V gene TRBV7-9 combines with J gene TRBJ2-7, with no clear D. In germline, CDR1 is SEHNR, CDR2 FQNEAQ (reference sequence). V shed 4 bases and J shed 3 bases, with 13 bases lying between them. The CDR3 is 14 amino acids. The CDR3 coding sequence is TGTGCCAGCAGCTCCCTGGGCGTCTACTACGAGCAGTACTTC. Translated, it gives CASSSLGVYYEQYF.

This clone was counted between two and nine times. The rearrangement links TRBV4-1 to TRBJ2-3; D unresolved. The germline CDR1 and CDR2 sequences are MGHRA and YSYEKL. V lost 2 bases and J lost 2, with 5 bases in between. CDR3 length: 13 residues. The CDR3 nucleotides are TGCGCCAGCAGCCAATATCTCACAGATACGCAGTATTTT. It yields the protein CASSQYLTDTQYF.

This chain uses TRBV5-1 with TRBJ2-7; TRBD2 aligns across 10 bases. Losses at the gene ends were 2 bases for V and 3 bases for J; bases not matched to a gene: 8. CDR3 size: 16 residues. Looked up from germline, CDR1 is SGHRS and CDR2 is YFSETQ. CDR3 amino acids: CASSLTSGASIYEQYF. In DNA, the CDR3 is TGCGCCAGCAGCTTAACTAGCGGGGCTAGTATCTACGAGCAGTACTTC.

This chain joins TRBV18 and TRBJ2-1, with TRBD2 matching 8 bases. This CDR3 is built from 14 residues. Trimming at V came to 0 bases and at J to 9 bases, leaving 4 bases not matched to a gene. Germline V gene sequence: CDR1 KGHSH, CDR2 LQKENI. The CDR3: CASSPPSGKVEQFF. CDR3 sequence (DNA): TGTGCCAGCTCACCACCTAGCGGGAAGGTTGAGCAGTTCTTC.

This chain connects TRBV27 to TRBJ2-6, with 7 bases fitting TRBD2. Germline V CDR1 and CDR2: MNHEY, SMNVEV (reference sequence). The CDR3 totals 17 residues. The V and J ends lost 4 bases and 2 bases, in that order; junction bases with no gene match: 8. CDR3 in amino acids: CASSSHDREAGANVLTF. In nucleotides, the CDR3 is TGTGCCAGCAGTTCGCATGACCGGGAGGCTGGGGCCAACGTCCTGACTTTC.

The count of this clone is one. The chain has TRBV30 and TRBJ2-7, with D maybe TRBD1 (5 bases). CDR3 length: 13 residues. V shed 3 bases and J shed 6 bases, with 15 bases lying between them. Germline V gene lookup returns CDR1 GTSNPN and CDR2 SVGIG (reference sequence). The CDR3 is CAWSSQATREQYF. The DNA of the CDR3 is TGTGCCTGGAGCTCACAGGCAACTCGCGAGCAGTACTTC.

This chain connects TRBV30 to TRBJ1-3; D not certain. CDR1 and CDR2 from the germline V gene are GTSNPN and SVGIG (reference sequence). V gave up 2 bases and J gave up 2 bases, with 13 bases separating them. This CDR3 spans 15 amino acids. The CDR3 spells CAWSTRPGAGNTIYF. CDR3 bases: TGTGCCTGGAGTACTAGACCAGGAGCTGGAAACACCATATATTTT.

The J gene is TRBJ2-3, the V gene TRBV27, with 7 bases identical to TRBD2. The CDR3 consists of 16 residues. After removal of 9 bases from V and 2 bases from J, the junction contained 14 bases not matched to a gene. Per the germline V gene, CDR1 is MNHEY and CDR2 is SMNVEV (reference sequence). The CDR3 DNA is TGTGCCAGGCCCCCCCGGGTAGCGGGTTACACAGATACGCAGTATTTT. Its protein product is CARPPRVAGYTDTQYF.

The chain carries TRBV6-5 and TRBJ2-2; tentatively, D is TRBD1 (5 bases). The CDR3 has 15 amino acids. Germline CDR1 MNHEY, CDR2 SVGAGI. V lost 5 bases and J 1 base, leaving 11 bases between the germline ends. The CDR3: CASSPTTGNTGELFF. The CDR3 DNA reads as TGTGCCAGCAGTCCTACCACAGGGAACACCGGGGAGCTGTTTTTT.

This CDR3 reads CASTARVNTEAFF. DNA for the CDR3: TGTGCCAGCACCGCGAGGGTGAACACTGAAGCTTTCTTT. J is TRBJ1-1 and V is TRBV6-1; D remains unclear. Germline CDR1 MNHNS, CDR2 SASEGT. The CDR3 totals 13 residues. V was clipped by 7 bases and J by 0 bases, with 9 bases between them.

V usage is TRBV7-2 and J usage is TRBJ2-3; 11 positions agree with TRBD2. This CDR3 comprises 14 residues. The V gene's germline CDR1 is SGHTA and CDR2 FQGNSA. The trim removed 1 base at V and 6 bases at J, leaving 0 bases unmatched. The CDR3 loop is CASSLGTSGDTQYF. The CDR3 DNA reads TGTGCCAGCAGCTTAGGGACTAGCGGGGATACGCAGTATTTT. Using reference TRBV7-2 and TRBJ2-3 for the parts outside the CDR3, the full variable domain is GAGVSQSPSNKVTEKGKDVELRCDPISGHTALYWYRQSLGQGLEFLIYFQGNSAPDKSGLPSDRFSAERTGGSVSTLTIQRTQQEDSAVYLCASSLGTSGDTQYFGPGTRLTVL.

The chain has TRBV5-1 and TRBJ1-1; TRBD1 is a possible D gene (6 bases). The CDR3 is made up of 18 amino acids. V was cut by 4 bases and J by 2 bases, with 24 bases left in between. From germline, CDR1 is SGHRS and CDR2 YFSETQ. The CDR3 loop is CASSPTSQGIPINTEAFF. Written as DNA, the CDR3 is TGCGCCAGCAGCCCTACGTCACAGGGCATCCCTATAAACACTGAAGCTTTCTTT.

The chain recombines TRBV30 with TRBJ1-1; no clear D gene. Trimming left V 2 bases short and J 7 bases short, with 14 bases between. The CDR3 runs to 13 residues. The germline gives CDR1 GTSNPN, CDR2 SVGIG (reference sequence). As DNA, the CDR3 is TGTGCCTGGAGTCATGGCAGGCCGTTTGAAGCTTTCTTT. It codes for CAWSHGRPFEAFF.

This chain joins TRBV5-1 and TRBJ1-1; D may be TRBD1 (5 bases). The V end was cut by 5 bases, the J end by 0 bases, with 11 bases between. Germline lookup yields CDR1 SGHRS and CDR2 YFSETQ. CDR3 length equals 14 residues. For the CDR3, the DNA is TGCGCCAGCAGACCCCGGGACTTGAACACTGAAGCTTTCTTT. This codes for CASRPRDLNTEAFF.

The gene calls are TRBV5-1 and TRBJ1-2; 7 bases match TRBD1. With V trimmed by 0 bases and J by 5 bases, 7 bases remained unmatched. The germline gives CDR1 SGHRS, CDR2 YFSETQ. The CDR3 has 15 residues. The CDR3 region is CASSLGPQGGYGYTF. CDR3 in DNA: TGCGCCAGCAGCTTGGGCCCCCAGGGGGGATATGGCTACACCTTC.

The V gene is TRBV9, the J gene TRBJ2-7; 7 nucleotides agree with TRBD2. Unmatched junction bases numbered 12, after V lost 7 bases and J lost 2 bases. Germline V gene data show CDR1 as SGDLS and CDR2 as YYNGEE. The CDR3 is made up of 15 amino acids. CDR3 sequence reads: CASSVTGGDAYEQYF. Here the CDR3 DNA reads TGTGCCAGCTCCGTTACGGGGGGAGATGCCTACGAGCAGTACTTC.